Each of the 2 T cell receptor beta chains below was sequenced from the same sample in a study of blood T cell repertoires in COVID-19. Data came from immunoSEQ multiplex PCR; TCRdb stores just in-frame clones and leaves some out. Of 150,000 to 180,000 clones detected, about 83% appear once; the ten largest clones hold 9% to 13%. Sequenced material: peripheral blood. The source is a woman in her fifties or sixties with COVID-19, enrolled during active disease.

The rearrangement joins TRBV6-5 to TRBJ1-2, with 7 positions matching TRBD1. This CDR3 is 13 amino acids long. Trimming cost V 4 bases and J 7 bases; bases outside gene matches: 6. Germline CDR1 MNHEY, CDR2 SVGAGI. CDR3 nucleotide sequence: TGTGCCAGCAGTTTGACAGGGTTGCGTGGCTACACCTTC. This translates into CASSLTGLRGYTF.

The chain uses TRBV10-3 and TRBJ2-6; unclear D gene. V lost 2 bases, J lost 0 bases, and 5 bases lay in between. The germline V gene has CDR1 ENHRY and CDR2 SYGVKD. CDR3 length: 15 amino acids. The CDR3 region is CAISEAFSGANVLTF. The CDR3, as DNA: TGTGCCATCAGTGAGGCGTTCTCTGGGGCCAACGTCCTGACTTTC.